This T cell receptor beta chain derives from a study of T cell repertoires in aging, cancer and after chemotherapy. Study-level background: Donors were grouped into six age bands spanning 30 or younger through 70 or older. Over several months to years, re-sampled healthy donor repertoires clearly shared clones. About 9 million TCR reads made up the full dataset. Overall study findings and caveats: Loss of evenness, beyond lost richness, contributed to age-related TCR diversity decline in cancer patients.

Amplification of TCR beta used genomic DNA extracted from peripheral blood. Comment on this clonotype: The antigen remains undetermined.

The V and J ends lost 2 bases and 4 bases respectively, with 11 bases between them. Germline assignment: CDR1 MNHNS and CDR2 SASEGT. This CDR3 is built from 14 residues. Rearranged V-D-J TRB sequences were amplified with a mixed TRB-A/B primer pool. One entry per CDR3 protein, called by TCRdb with MiXCR from the multiplex PCR reads. The sample lists about 12,000 distinct CDR3 sequences, approximately 21% occurring once. The source is a human donor in good health. Specimen: blood. The J gene is TRBJ1-2, the V gene TRBV6-1; D not resolved. The CDR3 is CASSESEGGYGYTF. The CDR3 DNA sequence: TGTGCCAGCAGTGAATCGGAGGGTGGCTATGGCTACACCTTC.